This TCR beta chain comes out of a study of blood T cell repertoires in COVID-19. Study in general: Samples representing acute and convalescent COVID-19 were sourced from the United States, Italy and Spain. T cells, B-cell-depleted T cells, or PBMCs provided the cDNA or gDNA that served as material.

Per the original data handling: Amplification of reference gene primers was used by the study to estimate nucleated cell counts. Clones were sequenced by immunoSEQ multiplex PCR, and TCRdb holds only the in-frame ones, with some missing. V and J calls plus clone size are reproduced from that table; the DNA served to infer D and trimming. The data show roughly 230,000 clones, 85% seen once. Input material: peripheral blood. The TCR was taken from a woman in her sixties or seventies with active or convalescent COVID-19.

The CDR3 bases are TGCAGTGCTAGTTCTAGCGGGGTAGCCAAAAACATTCAGTACTTC. This translates into CSASSSGVAKNIQYF. The chain has TRBV20-1 and TRBJ2-4; the match to TRBD2 covers 9 bases. Germline loops: CDR1 DFQATT, CDR2 SNEGSKA (reference sequence). The CDR3 runs 15 residues. The V and J ends lost 3 bases and 0 bases, in that order; junction bases with no gene match: 3.